Given below is one TCR beta chain in context. The data belong to a study of blood T cell repertoires in COVID-19. In the study overall: Whether acute or convalescent, the COVID-19 samples came from the United States, Italy and Spain.

The CDR3 totals 13 residues. Between the trimmed V and J ends, which lost 5 bases and 1 base, there was a span of 8 bases. Germline V lookup: CDR1 KGHSH, CDR2 LQKENI. Libraries were prepared by immunoSEQ multiplex PCR; TCRdb keeps only in-frame clonotypes and omits some of them. The sample carries just over 350,000 clones, roughly 87% recorded once. Living in about 25 US areas, the participants were between roughly 18 and 89 years of age. Participants reported their clinical history, and cohort assignment relied on those reports. Cohort 3 donors counted as recovered after two negative PCRs, clearance, or resolved symptoms.

The source material was PBMCs or T cells enriched from blood (not recorded which). This TCR derives from a woman in her twenties or thirties who had recovered from COVID-19. V and J are TRBV18 and TRBJ1-1; no definite D call. The CDR3 nucleotides read TGTGCCAGCTCAGAACGAGAGAACACTGAAGCTTTCTTT. As protein: CASSERENTEAFF.